Listed below are T cell receptor beta chains from one sample, sequenced in a study of cytomegalovirus exposure and HLA in healthy donors. Assay used: immunoSEQ multiplex PCR; TCRdb lists only in-frame clones, some missing. This sample has some 210,000 clones, with under 85% found just once. The material sequenced was PBMCs. The receptors were gathered from a woman between 50 and 59 years old in good health and CMV-seropositive. Each CDR3 is given with its conserved first and last residue. The D gene is left open where the match is weak. Only some rows state a clone size, as once, few, many or a class for expanded clones.

clone size | D gene | J gene | V gene | CDR3 protein | CDR3 DNA
. | . | TRBJ1-5 | TRBV21-1 | CASSFRGARGQPQHF | TGTGCCAGCAGCTTCCGCGGGGCTCGGGGTCAGCCCCAGCATTTT
. | . | TRBJ1-2 | TRBV7-9 | CASSLGGGLYGYTF | TGTGCCAGCAGCTTAGGGGGGGGACTCTATGGCTACACCTTC
few | TRBD1 | TRBJ1-1 | TRBV29-1 | CSALGQGGTEAFF | TGCAGCGCGCTGGGACAGGGTGGGACTGAAGCTTTCTTT
. | . | TRBJ2-2 | TRBV5-1 | CASSFSGAGGELFF | TGCGCCAGCAGCTTCTCAGGGGCGGGCGGGGAGCTGTTTTTT
. | TRBD1 | TRBJ1-2 | TRBV19 | CASSNRGEGGYTF | TGTGCCAGTAGCAACAGGGGAGAAGGTGGCTACACCTTC
. | TRBD1 | TRBJ1-2 | TRBV15 | CATSSQGARLGYTF | TGTGCCACCAGCTCTCAGGGGGCGCGGTTAGGCTACACCTTC
. | TRBD1 | TRBJ1-2 | TRBV5-6 | CASSTGRGTGYGYTF | TGTGCCAGCAGCACCGGAAGGGGGACAGGCTATGGCTACACCTTC
once | . | TRBJ1-3 | TRBV10-3 | CAISEYERNTIYF | TGTGCCATCAGTGAGTACGAGAGAAACACCATATATTTT
few | . | TRBJ1-3 | TRBV5-6 | CASSFVGISGNTIYF | TGTGCCAGCAGCTTCGTCGGTATCTCTGGAAACACCATATATTTT
. | . | TRBJ1-2 | TRBV4-2 | CASSQEVLPVGYGYTF | TGTGCCAGCAGCCAAGAAGTACTGCCAGTCGGGTATGGCTACACCTTC
once | . | TRBJ1-2 | TRBV10-3 | CAISAPGERGVSHRGGYTF | TGTGCCATCAGTGCCCCGGGGGAGAGAGGCGTATCTCATCGCGGAGGCTACACCTTC
few | . | TRBJ2-7 | TRBV4-1 | CASSQEAGLSYEQYF | TGCGCCAGCAGCCAAGAAGCAGGGTTATCCTACGAGCAGTACTTC
. | TRBD1 | TRBJ2-3 | TRBV19 | CASSIGDRAGTDTQYF | TGTGCCAGTAGTATAGGGGACAGGGCAGGCACAGATACGCAGTATTTT
once | . | TRBJ2-2 | TRBV5-1 | CASSYGSTGELFF | TGCGCCAGCAGCTATGGGAGTACCGGGGAGCTGTTTTTT
. | . | TRBJ2-6 | TRBV10-1 | CASSESRGSGANVLTF | TGCGCCAGCAGTGAGTCGAGAGGCTCTGGGGCCAACGTCCTGACTTTC
. | TRBD2 | TRBJ2-1 | TRBV7-2 | CASSFSGGPYNEQFF | TGTGCCAGCAGCTTTAGCGGGGGGCCCTACAATGAGCAGTTCTTC
once | TRBD1 | TRBJ2-7 | TRBV4-1 | CASSQDAGGLREQYF | TGCGCCAGCAGCCAAGATGCAGGGGGCTTGCGGGAGCAGTACTTC
. | TRBD2 | TRBJ2-5 | TRBV28 | CASSLRGAGEETQYF | TGTGCCAGCAGTTTAAGGGGCGCGGGAGAAGAGACCCAGTACTTC
. | . | TRBJ1-1 | TRBV28 | CASSPAGANTEAFF | TGTGCCAGCAGTCCCGCAGGGGCGAACACTGAAGCTTTCTTT
. | TRBD1 | TRBJ1-1 | TRBV6-1 | CASRMTQGAEAFF | TGTGCCAGCAGGATGACCCAGGGGGCTGAAGCTTTCTTT
. | TRBD1 | TRBJ1-4 | TRBV9 | CASSEMGQGGEKLFF | TGTGCCAGCAGCGAAATGGGACAGGGAGGTGAAAAACTGTTTTTT
once | . | TRBJ1-2 | TRBV18 | CASSLGPQGGYTF | TGTGCCAGCTCCCTGGGCCCCCAGGGTGGCTACACCTTC
. | TRBD1 | TRBJ2-5 | TRBV6-6 | CASSSGQGGTQYF | TGTGCCAGCAGTTCGGGACAGGGGGGGACCCAGTACTTC